This is a list of T cell receptor beta chains from one sample in a study of blood T cell repertoires in COVID-19. The table came from immunoSEQ multiplex PCR; TCRdb's copy has only in-frame clones and leaves some out. The repertoire has about 160,000 clones, 90% to 95% of them found once; the top ten carry 4.6%. Specimen: peripheral blood. Every receptor here comes from a woman aged 45-65 years with acute or convalescent COVID-19. Both conserved end residues are trimmed from each CDR3. D genes are given only for firm matches.

D gene	CDR3 length	V gene	J gene	CDR3 protein
-	14	TRBV6-5	TRBJ1-6	ASSYTQDRSNSPLH
TRBD2	13	TRBV3-1/TRBV3-2	TRBJ2-7	ASSQPGLAVYEQY
-	14	TRBV13	TRBJ1-3	ASSLGRVTSGNTIY
TRBD2	13	TRBV3-1/TRBV3-2	TRBJ2-5	ASRASGSYQETQY
TRBD1	13	TRBV5-1	TRBJ1-4	ASSMTGLANEKLF
-	12	TRBV6-1	TRBJ1-1	ASSEWGQNTEAF
-	12	TRBV30	TRBJ2-7	ASTRPKRGLEQY
TRBD1	11	TRBV2	TRBJ1-1	ASSDRGLTEAF
TRBD1	13	TRBV5-4	TRBJ2-7	ASSSGTGGFYEQY
-	13	TRBV11-2	TRBJ1-4	ASSPHPTGTEKLF
-	13	TRBV19	TRBJ1-2	ASSPGAWGTYGYT
-	12	TRBV28	TRBJ1-2	ASSLVQTNYGYT
-	14	TRBV13	TRBJ2-3	ASSLSAIAETDTQY
TRBD1	12	TRBV28	TRBJ1-2	ASSLGQASYGYT
TRBD2	15	TRBV28	TRBJ2-2	ASTFQRIAGGTGELF
-	14	TRBV12-1	TRBJ1-5	ASSRGRDRVSQPQH
TRBD1	12	TRBV30	TRBJ1-5	AWSSGQGSQPQH
-	17	TRBV4-3	TRBJ2-1	ASSQDLPALGVWDNEQF
-	15	TRBV6-2/TRBV6-3	TRBJ2-7	ASSYQLSQGLSYEQY
-	9	TRBV2	TRBJ2-1	ASSGSPYQF
-	13	TRBV11-2	TRBJ2-7	ASSSQTVYSYEQY
TRBD1	14	TRBV7-8	TRBJ1-1	ASSVKQGARNTEAF
-	11	TRBV25-1	TRBJ2-7	ASSKQGSYEQY
-	10	TRBV19	TRBJ1-1	ASTHGGGKAF
TRBD1	14	TRBV7-8	TRBJ1-5	ATARDRRLSNQPQH
-	14	TRBV27	TRBJ1-2	ATPDPGLGRNYGYT
TRBD2	15	TRBV5-1	TRBJ2-3	ASSWGPAGVGTDTQY
TRBD1	12	TRBV9	TRBJ1-6	ASSLQGQDSPLH
TRBD1	14	TRBV7-2	TRBJ1-5	ASSLGTGGINQPQH
TRBD2	13	TRBV4-2	TRBJ2-1	ASSQELAGVNEQF
-	13	TRBV7-9	TRBJ2-1	ASSPGGRVTNEQF
-	14	TRBV5-4	TRBJ1-2	ASSQGSGGTNYGYT
TRBD1	12	TRBV7-2	TRBJ2-5	ASSDRRTGETQY
TRBD1	12	TRBV29-1	TRBJ2-7	SVEGGQGAEEQY
TRBD1	12	TRBV28	TRBJ1-1	ASRTTGGRTEAF
-	13	TRBV4-1	TRBJ2-5	ASSQDQRAEETQY
TRBD1	14	TRBV7-2	TRBJ1-6	ASSLSPQGGNSPLH
-	12	TRBV7-3	TRBJ2-2	ASSLNPNTGELF
-	13	TRBV7-2	TRBJ1-2	ASSHNPVGGYGYT
-	21	TRBV21-1	TRBJ1-5	ASSKGPAVRLDRGLLSNQPQH
TRBD2	10	TRBV7-2	TRBJ2-7	ASSLGLARQY
TRBD1	11	TRBV6-5	TRBJ1-1	ASRLDRETEAF
TRBD1	13	TRBV6-5	TRBJ1-2	ASRTTGQGDGGYT
-	11	TRBV30	TRBJ1-5	AWSAQGNQPQH
-	12	TRBV28	TRBJ1-1	ASSLHRVNTEAF
-	14	TRBV7-9	TRBJ2-6	ASSPRAGVGANVLT
-	13	TRBV18	TRBJ1-6	ASSPNQGNNSPLH
-	13	TRBV28	TRBJ2-1	ASRAISTSHNEQF
-	11	TRBV18	TRBJ1-4	ASSPSGAEKLF
TRBD1	13	TRBV9	TRBJ1-2	ASSVGQGAMYGYT
TRBD1	12	TRBV3-1/TRBV3-2	TRBJ1-4	ASSQQGAGEKLF